The sequence of this TCR beta chain was determined in a study of T cell repertoires in ileal Crohn's disease. Libraries were prepared by immunoSEQ multiplex PCR; TCRdb keeps only in-frame clonotypes and omits some of them. The data contain approximately 12,000 clones, roughly 73% of them seen just once; the ten biggest clones take up 8.6%. CDR3 length: 11 residues. From germline, CDR1 is SGHTA and CDR2 FQGNSA. The germline V and J ends were trimmed by 2 bases and 8 bases, with 5 bases remaining between them. Points on this clone: The antigen is unknown.

Noted time point: neoterminal ileum biopsy at postoperative endoscopy, about 6 months after surgery. Points from the study as a whole: High-frequency clones were more common in sorted CD8 than CD4 cells. Compared with non-smokers, active smokers at surgery showed more clonal expansions.

This receptor was identified in an adult with Crohn's disease. The source material was ileal tissue. The chain joins TRBV7-2 to TRBJ2-3; D not certain. The CDR3 is CASSLSITQYF. For the CDR3, the DNA is TGTGCCAGCAGCTTAAGCATTACGCAGTATTTT.